This section outlines one T cell receptor beta chain sequence together with its context. As yet, its antigen is unknown. Trimming left V 0 bases short and J 5 bases short, with 8 bases between. The CDR3 consists of 13 residues. Germline lookup yields CDR1 GTSNPN and CDR2 SVGIG (reference sequence). This entry belongs to a study of neoadjuvant anti-PD-1 for oral cavity cancer. Study-wide findings and caveats: Only three patients per response group were TCR-analyzed; validation needed.

Sample time point: after neoadjuvant nivolumab, at surgical resection. Blood libraries mostly used about 0.5 ug genomic DNA, six replicates each. Data came from immunoSEQ multiplex PCR; TCRdb stores just in-frame clones and leaves some out. The sample holds about 12,000 clones, 71% seen once. The chain carries TRBV30 and TRBJ1-5; D remains unclear. The sequence derives from a person between 40 and 80 years old with oral cavity squamous cell carcinoma. Source: PBMCs, taken after nivolumab (anti-PD-1) treatment. The CDR3 region has the DNA TGTGCCTGGAGTGTAAAGGGATATCAGCCCCAGCATTTT. It translates to CAWSVKGYQPQHF.